This T cell receptor (beta chain) was captured in a study of cytomegalovirus exposure and HLA in healthy donors. Findings and caveats of the study: Sequencing artifact likely explains a cluster of highly shared sequence variants. Among CMV-associated TCR beta chains, most appeared HLA-restricted in a later analysis. In a later analysis, an Asian-associated ancestry cluster reportedly showed fewer N-insertions than the approximately 610-donor mean.

This CDR3 is 17 amino acids long. CDR1 SGHDT and CDR2 YYEEEE come from the germline V gene. V trimming: 5 bases; J trimming: 5 bases; junction bases outside the gene matches: 17. About this clone: The antigen remains unidentified.

PCR amplification relied on 60 Vbeta primers (plus 13 Jbeta primers). Profiling relied on immunoSEQ multiplex PCR, and the TCRdb table lists in-frame clones only, not all of them. The sample yields just over 150,000 clones, approximately 82% seen once. The sample comprised PBMCs. This rearrangement joins TRBV5-6 to TRBJ2-5; 8 bases align to TRBD2. This receptor was identified in a man between 50 and 59 years old in good health and CMV-seropositive. The chain's CDR3 is CASRRGDLAGLGETQYF. CDR3 DNA sequence: TGTGCCAGCAGACGGGGGGACTTAGCGGGACTCGGGGAGACCCAGTACTTC.